The entry below gives a single TCR beta chain sequence along with its context. Its antigen remains unknown. This entry belongs to a study of T cells expressing NK-cell markers. Overall study results and limits: Leadership of the CD3+CD56-NKG2C+ fraction also belonged to these clonotypes in several donors.

The length of the CDR3 is 14 residues. Germline values: CDR1 LGHDT, CDR2 YNNKEL (reference sequence). It was by 5'RACE template switching with UMIs that TCR beta cDNA was made. TCRdb derives one entry per CDR3 protein from the 5' RACE reads, leaving out DNA. This repertoire includes around 470,000 distinct CDR3 sequences. The source of this sequence is a woman in her forties or fifties in good health. The chain combines TRBV3-1 with TRBJ1-5. Sequencing was performed on blood T cells: a sorted CD56 or NKG2C T cell subset, CD4+ or CD8+ T cells, or bulk PBMC T cells (not recorded which). CDR3 loop: CASRGGNSNQPQHF.